The 24 T cell receptor beta chains reported below all come from one sample, sequenced in a study of CD8 T cells in ankylosing spondylitis. Antigen specificity for these receptors is unknown. Study-wide findings and caveats: Seven to nine highly homologous variants formed a TCR beta motif that appeared characteristic of ankylosing spondylitis blood.

TCRdb used MiXCR to reprocess the 5' RACE reads, holding one entry per CDR3 protein. The sample lists 350,000 to 450,000 distinct CDR3 sequences, 25% to 30% occurring once. The sample was blood, either unsorted or a sorted T cell fraction (not recorded which). The receptors were sampled from a male donor with ankylosing spondylitis.

V usage is TRBV12-3 or TRBV12-4 and J usage is TRBJ2-3; 10 nucleotides align to TRBD2. CDR3 length: 17 residues. V shed 2 bases and J 3 bases; nucleotides not matched to a gene: 8. As DNA, the CDR3 is TGTGCCAGCAGTTTACGATCCAGCGGGAGGGAAACAGATACGCAGTATTTT. Translating it yields CASSLRSSGRETDTQYF.

Regarding this clonotype: The junction differs from germline at one of its ends, possibly a read error. The chain has TRBV3-1 and TRBJ2-5, with D perhaps TRBD1 (5 bases). The CDR3 sequence is 12 residues long. The V gene's germline CDR1 is LGHDT and CDR2 YNNKEL (reference sequence). CDR3 sequence (DNA): TGTGCCAGCAGCCAAGGCCCGGACAAAATAGACTTC. Translating it yields CASSQGPDKIDF.

This clonotype has a handful of counts. This rearrangement joins TRBV23-1 to TRBJ1-5; TRBD1 is a possible D gene (5 bases). TRBV23-1 is placed among ORFs of uncertain function. Trimming removed 2 bases at V and 3 bases at J, with 11 bases between. The CDR3 loop spans 15 amino acids. CDR3 in amino acids: CASSQPRDNNQPQHF. As DNA, the CDR3 is TGCGCCAGCAGTCAACCCAGGGATAACAATCAGCCCCAGCATTTT.

The rearrangement joins TRBV2 to TRBJ1-1; D unresolved. The germline V and J ends were trimmed by 0 bases and 1 base, with 9 bases remaining between them. CDR3 length: 15 amino acids. CDR1 is SNHLY, CDR2 FYNNEI, per germline. The CDR3 DNA follows: TGTGCCAGCAGTGAAGCGTGGGCTGCGAACACTGAAGCTTTCTTT. Translation: CASSEAWAANTEAFF.

This clonotype was seen a handful of times. The chain joins TRBV20-1 to TRBJ1-4; 9 positions agree with TRBD1. CDR3 size: 14 residues. V was clipped by 6 bases and J by 6 bases; unmatched bases: 8. Per the germline V gene, CDR1 is DFQATT and CDR2 is SNEGSKA (reference sequence). The CDR3 here is CSATRDRADEKLFF. The CDR3 DNA reads as TGCAGTGCCACCCGGGACAGGGCGGATGAAAAACTGTTTTTT.

The J gene is TRBJ1-3, the V gene TRBV15; D uncertain. CDR1 is LNHNV, CDR2 YYDKDF, per germline (reference sequence). The V end was cut by 9 bases, the J end by 4 bases, with 22 bases between. The CDR3 has 16 residues. CDR3 region: CATSTARTLLGNTIYF. CDR3 DNA sequence: TGTGCCACGTCGACCGCTAGGACCCTCCTAGGAAACACCATATATTTT.

The chain carries TRBV5-1 and TRBJ1-2; D call uncertain. The CDR3 loop spans 12 amino acids. Trimming left V 1 base short and J 6 bases short, with 7 bases between. Germline CDR1 is SGHRS and CDR2 is YFSETQ. This CDR3 is CASSLWQDGYTF. In DNA form, the CDR3 reads TGCGCCAGCAGCTTGTGGCAGGATGGCTACACCTTC.

The V and J genes are TRBV5-1 and TRBJ2-6, with D unresolved. V dropped 4 bases and J dropped 3 bases, with 8 bases sitting between them. The CDR3 is 14 amino acids. Germline V CDR1 and CDR2: SGHRS, YFSETQ. The CDR3 DNA follows: TGCGCCAGCAGCCCCCCTGGTGGGGCCAACGTCCTGACTTTC. Translating it yields CASSPPGGANVLTF.

This chain joins TRBV12-3 or TRBV12-4 and TRBJ2-1; the match to TRBD2 covers 12 bases. The CDR3 length is 14 residues. V lost 7 bases to trimming and J lost 5 bases; unmatched junction nucleotides: 3. The CDR3 is CASTLAGGNNEQFF. The CDR3 nucleotides read TGTGCCAGCACTCTAGCGGGAGGGAACAATGAGCAGTTCTTC.

The rearrangement links TRBV7-9 to TRBJ1-1; D unclear. Germline values: CDR1 SEHNR, CDR2 FQNEAQ (reference sequence). The CDR3 runs to 15 residues. V lost 4 bases and J lost 1, with 13 bases in between. CDR3 sequence reads: CASSSHSRENTEAFF. The CDR3 nucleotides read TGTGCCAGCAGCTCGCACAGTAGGGAGAACACTGAAGCTTTCTTT. Using reference TRBV7-9 and TRBJ1-1 for the parts outside the CDR3, the full variable domain is DTGVSQNPRHKITKRGQNVTFRCDPISEHNRLYWYRQTLGQGPEFLTYFQNEAQLEKSRLLSDRFSAERPKGSFSTLEIQRTEQGDSAMYLCASSSHSRENTEAFFGQGTRLTVV.

The chain recombines TRBV24-1 with TRBJ2-3, with 7 bases that match TRBD1. The CDR3 loop spans 17 amino acids. V dropped 4 bases and J dropped 0; count of bases not matched to a gene: 9. CDR1 and CDR2 from the germline V gene are KGHDR and SFDVKD. The CDR3 sequence is CATSDPGTDSSTDTQYF. The DNA for the CDR3 is TGTGCCACCAGTGACCCCGGGACAGATAGTAGCACAGATACGCAGTATTTT.

CDR3 sequence (DNA): TGCGCCAGCAGCTTGGAGGGGGCGGGGGAGACCCAGTACTTC. Amino acid sequence: CASSLEGAGETQYF. V is TRBV5-1 and J is TRBJ2-5; D might be TRBD1 (7 bases). V lost 0 bases, J lost 5 bases, and 11 bases lay in between. Germline loops: CDR1 SGHRS, CDR2 YFSETQ. The CDR3 has 14 residues.

This clonotype has more than one count but fewer than ten. The chain employs TRBV5-5 and TRBJ2-7, with 13 bases aligning to TRBD2. The V segment lost 4 bases and the J segment 1 base; nucleotides outside the gene matches: 5. CDR1 SGHKS and CDR2 YYEKEE come from the germline V gene (reference sequence). CDR3 length: 16 amino acids. CDR3 amino acids: CASSKPGLAGSYEQYF. CDR3 nucleotides: TGTGCCAGCAGCAAACCGGGACTAGCGGGGTCCTACGAGCAGTACTTC.

This clonotype showed up just a few times. V is TRBV20-1 and J is TRBJ2-1; 8 bases fit TRBD2. The germline V gene has CDR1 DFQATT and CDR2 SNEGSKA (reference sequence). The CDR3 sequence is 11 residues long. The V and J ends lost 7 bases and 6 bases, in that order; junction bases with no gene match: 2. The CDR3 nucleotides read TGCAGTGTCCGGGGGGGCAATGAGCAGTTCTTC. It encodes CSVRGGNEQFF.

The V gene is TRBV7-9, the J gene TRBJ1-2; 9 nucleotides agree with TRBD1. After removal of 8 bases from V and 6 bases from J, the junction contained 10 bases not matched to a gene. Germline CDR1 and CDR2: SEHNR and FQNEAQ (reference sequence). This CDR3 is 14 amino acids long. This CDR3 reads CASGDREDLDGYTF. Here the CDR3 DNA reads TGTGCCAGCGGGGACAGGGAGGATTTGGATGGCTACACCTTC.

This chain connects TRBV5-1 to TRBJ1-1; TRBD1 agrees at 9 bases. Losses at the gene ends were 4 bases for V and 2 bases for J; bases not matched to a gene: 12. This CDR3 has 17 residues. CDR1 SGHRS and CDR2 YFSETQ come from the germline V gene. CDR3 residues: CASSIDPLGQGNTEAFF. CDR3 sequence (DNA): TGCGCCAGCAGCATCGACCCCCTGGGACAGGGAAACACTGAAGCTTTCTTT.

Only a few counts were recorded for this clonotype. CDR3 sequence (DNA): TGTGCCAGCAGCCATGGACACACCGGCTACACCTTC. Translated: CASSHGHTGYTF. The chain has TRBV6-1 and TRBJ1-2, with a tentative D call TRBD1 (5 bases). Per germline, CDR1 MNHNS and CDR2 SASEGT. The CDR3 length is 12 residues. The V end lost 6 bases, the J end lost 8 bases, and 13 bases lay between the germline ends.

This clonotype was counted between two and nine times. The chain employs TRBV29-1 and TRBJ2-2, with 9 bases lining up with TRBD1. The length of the CDR3 is 16 residues. V lost 5 bases, J lost 6 bases, and 13 bases stayed unmatched. Germline V lookup: CDR1 SQVTM, CDR2 ANQGSEA. The DNA of the CDR3 is TGCAGCGTTCTCGCCCCAGGGGACAGGGTGGCCGGGGAGCTGTTTTTT. Amino acid sequence: CSVLAPGDRVAGELFF.

This chain connects TRBV5-1 to TRBJ1-1; unclear D gene. The CDR3 length is 13 residues. CDR1 and CDR2 (germline): SGHRS, YFSETQ. V was cut by 1 base and J by 3 bases, with 7 bases left in between. As DNA, the CDR3 is TGCGCCAGCAGCTTGCGAAGGGACACTGAAGCTTTCTTT. Its translation is CASSLRRDTEAFF.

V and J are TRBV5-6 and TRBJ1-2; no firm D call. The germline V and J ends were trimmed by 0 bases and 0 bases, with 12 bases remaining between them. The germline V gene encodes CDR1 SGHDT and CDR2 YYEEEE. CDR3 length: 16 amino acids. The CDR3 DNA reads as TGTGCCAGCAGCTTGGGTCTAGGTCGGACTAACTATGGCTACACCTTC. As protein: CASSLGLGRTNYGYTF.

This clonotype was observed a handful of times. V usage is TRBV10-2 and J usage is TRBJ2-3; 10 bases map to TRBD2. V gave up 4 bases and J gave up 4 bases; unmatched junction bases: 5. The germline V gene has CDR1 WSHSY and CDR2 SAAADI. The CDR3 length is 15 residues. The CDR3 here is CASSGVAGGSDTQYF. The CDR3 nucleotides read TGCGCCAGCAGTGGGGTAGCGGGAGGATCAGATACGCAGTATTTT.

This clonotype occurred many times. The chain joins TRBV20-1 to TRBJ1-1; D may be TRBD1 (6 bases). Per germline, CDR1 DFQATT and CDR2 SNEGSKA (reference sequence). V lost 0 bases to trimming and J lost 5 bases, with 16 bases between them. This CDR3 has 15 amino acids. CDR3 nucleotides: TGCAGTGCTAGAGATGCAGGGGCGGTTTTTACTGAAGCTTTCTTT. Translating it yields CSARDAGAVFTEAFF.

This clonotype was observed a handful of times. The chain employs TRBV5-1 and TRBJ1-5; TRBD1 might be the D (6 bases). Germline V gene sequence: CDR1 SGHRS, CDR2 YFSETQ. CDR3 length: 13 residues. Trimming stripped 0 bases from V and 6 bases from J, with 7 bases between. This CDR3 is CASSLVRGQPQHF. CDR3 nucleotide sequence: TGCGCCAGCAGCTTGGTCAGGGGTCAGCCCCAGCATTTT.

The gene calls are TRBV29-1 and TRBJ1-1; TRBD1 is a possible D gene (6 bases). CDR1 is SQVTM, CDR2 ANQGSEA, per germline. This CDR3 contains 13 residues. Trimming left V 6 bases short and J 1 base short, with 12 bases between. CDR3: CSVQGPANTEAFF. The DNA for the CDR3 is TGCAGCGTACAGGGACCGGCGAACACTGAAGCTTTCTTT.